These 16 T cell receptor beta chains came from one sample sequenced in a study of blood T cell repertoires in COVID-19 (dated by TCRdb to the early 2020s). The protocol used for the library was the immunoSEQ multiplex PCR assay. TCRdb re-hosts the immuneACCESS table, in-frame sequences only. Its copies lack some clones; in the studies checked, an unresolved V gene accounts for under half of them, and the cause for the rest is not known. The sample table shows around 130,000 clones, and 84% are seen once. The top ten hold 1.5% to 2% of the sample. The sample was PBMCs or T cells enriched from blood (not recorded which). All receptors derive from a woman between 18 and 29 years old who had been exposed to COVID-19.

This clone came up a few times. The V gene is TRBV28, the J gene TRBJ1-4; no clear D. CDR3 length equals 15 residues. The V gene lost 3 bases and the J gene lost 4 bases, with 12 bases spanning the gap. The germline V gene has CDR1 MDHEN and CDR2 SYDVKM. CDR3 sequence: CASSFQGRDNEKLFF. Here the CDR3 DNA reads TGTGCCAGCAGTTTTCAAGGGAGGGATAATGAAAAACTGTTTTTT.

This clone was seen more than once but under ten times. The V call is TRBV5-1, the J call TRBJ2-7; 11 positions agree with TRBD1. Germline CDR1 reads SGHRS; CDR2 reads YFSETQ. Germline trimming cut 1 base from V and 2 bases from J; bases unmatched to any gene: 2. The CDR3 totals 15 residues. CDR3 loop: CASSLMGQGAYEQYF. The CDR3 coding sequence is TGCGCCAGCAGCTTGATGGGACAGGGGGCCTACGAGCAGTACTTC.

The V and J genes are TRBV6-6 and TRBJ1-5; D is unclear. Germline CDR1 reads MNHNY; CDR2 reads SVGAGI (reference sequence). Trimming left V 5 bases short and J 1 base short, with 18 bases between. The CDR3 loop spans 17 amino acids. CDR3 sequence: CASSLLGPRKSNQPQHF. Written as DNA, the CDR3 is TGTGCCAGCAGTCTTTTGGGCCCACGGAAAAGCAATCAGCCCCAGCATTTT.

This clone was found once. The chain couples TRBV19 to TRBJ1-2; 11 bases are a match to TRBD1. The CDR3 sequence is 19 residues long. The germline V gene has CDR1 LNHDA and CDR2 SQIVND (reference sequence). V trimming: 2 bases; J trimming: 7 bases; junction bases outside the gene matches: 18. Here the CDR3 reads CASSIIPWGTGGTGGGYTF. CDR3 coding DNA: TGTGCCAGTAGTATAATCCCTTGGGGGACAGGGGGGACCGGTGGTGGCTACACCTTC.

CDR3 loop: CASSLNSGNTGELFF. CDR3 coding DNA: TGCGCCAGCAGCTTAAATAGCGGGAACACCGGGGAGCTGTTTTTT. V gene TRBV5-1 combines with J gene TRBJ2-2; possibly TRBD2 for D (6 bases). Trimming left V 2 bases short and J 1 base short, with 9 bases between. The CDR3 length is 15 residues. Germline CDR1 is SGHRS and CDR2 is YFSETQ.

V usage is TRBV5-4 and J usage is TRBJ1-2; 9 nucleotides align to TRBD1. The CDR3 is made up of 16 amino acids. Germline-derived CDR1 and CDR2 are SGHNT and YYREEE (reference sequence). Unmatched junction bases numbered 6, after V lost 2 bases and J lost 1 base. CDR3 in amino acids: CASSFGQGTGNYGYTF. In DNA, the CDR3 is TGTGCCAGCAGCTTCGGACAGGGGACTGGTAACTATGGCTACACCTTC.

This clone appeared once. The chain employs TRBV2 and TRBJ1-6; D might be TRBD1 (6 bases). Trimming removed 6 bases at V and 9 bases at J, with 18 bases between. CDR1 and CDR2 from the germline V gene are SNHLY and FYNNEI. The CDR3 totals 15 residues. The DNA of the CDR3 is TGTGCCAGCAGGGGGGGGGCGCCCCATGTTTCACCCCTCCACTTT. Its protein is CASRGGAPHVSPLHF.

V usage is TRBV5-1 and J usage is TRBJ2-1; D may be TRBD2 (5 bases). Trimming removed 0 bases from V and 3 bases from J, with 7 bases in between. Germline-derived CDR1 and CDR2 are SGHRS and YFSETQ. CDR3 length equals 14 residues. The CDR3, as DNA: TGCGCCAGCAGCTTGGGGGGAGACTACAATGAGCAGTTCTTC. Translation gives CASSLGGDYNEQFF.

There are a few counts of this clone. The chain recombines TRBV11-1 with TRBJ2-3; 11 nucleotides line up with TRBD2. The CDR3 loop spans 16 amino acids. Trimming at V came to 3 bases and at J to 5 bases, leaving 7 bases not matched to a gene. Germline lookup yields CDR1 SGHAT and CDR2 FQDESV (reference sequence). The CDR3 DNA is TGTGCCAGCAGCTTGAGACTAGCGGGAACGGGAGATACGCAGTATTTT. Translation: CASSLRLAGTGDTQYF.

This chain's CDR3 is CASSWGLAGLYEQYF. CDR3 nucleotides: TGTGCCAGCAGCTGGGGACTAGCGGGACTCTACGAGCAGTACTTC. The chain links TRBV11-2 to TRBJ2-7, with 13 positions matching TRBD2. J gave up 3 bases and V 4 bases, and 3 bases lay outside the gene matches. The length of the CDR3 is 15 residues. Germline CDR1 reads SGHAT; CDR2 reads FQNNGV.

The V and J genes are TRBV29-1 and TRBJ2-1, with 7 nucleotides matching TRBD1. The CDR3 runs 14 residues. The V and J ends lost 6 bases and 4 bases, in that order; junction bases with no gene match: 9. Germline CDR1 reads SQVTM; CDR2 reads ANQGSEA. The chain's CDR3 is CSVNAQDRYNEQFF. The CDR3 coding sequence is TGCAGCGTCAATGCTCAGGACAGGTACAATGAGCAGTTCTTC.

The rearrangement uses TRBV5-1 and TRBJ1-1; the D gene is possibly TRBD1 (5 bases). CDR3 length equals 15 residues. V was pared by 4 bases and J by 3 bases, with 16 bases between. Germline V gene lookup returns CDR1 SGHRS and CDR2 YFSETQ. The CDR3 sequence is CASSPLGTGDTEAFF. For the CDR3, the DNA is TGCGCCAGCAGCCCGCTCGGGACGGGAGACACTGAAGCTTTCTTT.

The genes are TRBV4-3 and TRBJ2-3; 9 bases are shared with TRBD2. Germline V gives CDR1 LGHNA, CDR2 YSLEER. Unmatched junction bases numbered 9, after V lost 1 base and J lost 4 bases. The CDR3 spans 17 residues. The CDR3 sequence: CASSQVVGAGGSDTQYF. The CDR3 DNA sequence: TGCGCCAGCAGCCAAGTTGTTGGGGCGGGAGGGTCAGATACGCAGTATTTT.

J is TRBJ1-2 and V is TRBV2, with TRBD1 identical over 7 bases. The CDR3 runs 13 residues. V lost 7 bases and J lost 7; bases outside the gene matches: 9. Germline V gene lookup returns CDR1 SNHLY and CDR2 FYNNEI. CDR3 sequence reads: CASTEQGFVGYTF. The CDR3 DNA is TGTGCCAGCACCGAACAGGGGTTCGTTGGCTACACCTTC.

The DNA for the CDR3 is TGTGCCAGCAGCTCCCACAGGGGGTGGAACACTGAAGCTTTCTTT. This gives the protein CASSSHRGWNTEAFF. The chain uses TRBV7-2 and TRBJ1-1; 8 bases align to TRBD1. V shed 4 bases and J 1 base; nucleotides not matched to a gene: 5. Germline V CDR1 and CDR2: SGHTA, FQGNSA. The CDR3 spans 15 residues.

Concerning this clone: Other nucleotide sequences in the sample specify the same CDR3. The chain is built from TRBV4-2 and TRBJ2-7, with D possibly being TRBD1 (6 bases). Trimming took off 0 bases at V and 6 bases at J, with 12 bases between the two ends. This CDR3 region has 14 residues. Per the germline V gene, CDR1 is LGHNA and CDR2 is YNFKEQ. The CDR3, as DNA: TGTGCCAGCAGCCAAGATCAGGGGCATTCCGAGCAGTACTTC. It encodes CASSQDQGHSEQYF.